This is a list of T cell receptor beta chains from one sample in a study of blood T cells in healthy people across ages. Using its own MiXCR run on the 5' RACE reads, TCRdb lists one record per CDR3 protein. The sample lists roughly 1.9 million distinct CDR3 sequences, about two fifths occurring once. The sequencing sample was made of blood. Source of these receptors: a human donor in good health. Each CDR3 is given with its conserved first and last residue. D genes are given only for firm matches. Size tells how often a clone was seen (once, few, many) or the class of an expanded clone, and some rows leave it out.

j_call	clone_size	d_call	v_call	cdr3_nt	cdr3_aa
TRBJ1-2	few	.	TRBV15	TGTGCCACCAGCAGACCGACTTTTCCTGGCTACACCTTC	CATSRPTFPGYTF
TRBJ2-5	few	TRBD1	TRBV29-1	TGCAACGCGAGCAGACAGGGGGCTAGAGAGCAGTACTTC	CNASRQGAREQYF
TRBJ1-6	.	TRBD1	TRBV29-1	TGCAGCGTTAGGACAGGGGGCGATTCACCCCTCCACTTT	CSVRTGGDSPLHF
TRBJ2-5	.	.	TRBV6-5	TGTGCCAGCAGTTACTCTCCCTGGGAGACCCAGTACTTC	CASSYSPWETQYF
TRBJ2-7	.	TRBD1	TRBV29-1	TGCAGCGTTTCGCCGGGACAGCCGCACGAGCAGTACTTC	CSVSPGQPHEQYF
TRBJ2-1	many	.	TRBV7-8	TGTGCCAGCAGCCGAGGGGATAGTGAGCAGTTCTTC	CASSRGDSEQFF
TRBJ2-2	.	TRBD1	TRBV5-1	TGCGCCAGCAGCTTCAACAGGGGATCGCTAGCGAACACCGGGGAGCTGTTTTTT	CASSFNRGSLANTGELFF
TRBJ1-1	once	.	TRBV20-1	TGCAGTGCTAGGGTCGGATACACTGAAGCTTTCTTT	CSARVGYTEAFF
TRBJ2-1	.	TRBD2	TRBV12-3/TRBV12-4	TGTGCCAGCAGTTTCCAGGGAGGGAGTGAGCAGTTCTTC	CASSFQGGSEQFF
TRBJ1-1	.	.	TRBV12-3/TRBV12-4	TGTGCCAGCAGTTTACAGGCGATTGGGGGCACTGAAGCTTTCTTT	CASSLQAIGGTEAFF
TRBJ2-7	.	TRBD1	TRBV7-9	TGTGCCAGCAGCAGGAACAGGGGGCAAGGGTCCTACGAGCAGTACTTC	CASSRNRGQGSYEQYF
TRBJ2-1	many	TRBD2	TRBV7-2	TGTGCCAGCAGCTTAGTTAGCGGGGGCCGGAATGAGCAGTTCTTC	CASSLVSGGRNEQFF
TRBJ2-1	.	.	TRBV7-9	TGTGCCAGCAGCTTAGGCCTGAGACAGGTGGAGTTCTTC	CASSLGLRQVEFF
TRBJ1-2	.	TRBD1	TRBV4-3	TGCGCCAGCAGCCAAGATTGGGCGGTAGGGGGCCGTGGCTACACCTTC	CASSQDWAVGGRGYTF
TRBJ2-5	.	TRBD2	TRBV13	TGTGCCAGCAGCTTGGGGACTAGCGGGGCCAAGACCCAGTACTTC	CASSLGTSGAKTQYF
TRBJ2-2	.	TRBD1	TRBV6-2/TRBV6-3	TGTGCCAGCAGCCCGGGACAGGACTACACCGGGGAGCTGTTTTTT	CASSPGQDYTGELFF
TRBJ2-1	.	TRBD2	TRBV7-3	TGTGCCAGCAGCACTACCAGCGGGGGCAAAAGCTCCTACGAGCAGTTCTTC	CASSTTSGGKSSYEQFF
TRBJ2-4	.	.	TRBV27	TGTGCCAGCAGTTCGGAAGCCCGGGGCTCAAGAAACATTCAGTACTTC	CASSSEARGSRNIQYF
TRBJ2-7	few	TRBD2	TRBV4-1	TGCGCCAGCAGCCAAGACCAGCGGGGGGGCCTTCGCTACGAGCAGTACTTC	CASSQDQRGGLRYEQYF
TRBJ2-5	.	.	TRBV5-5	TGTGCCAGCAGCTTGGTTAAGGGAAGGGATTACCAAGAGACCCAGTACTTC	CASSLVKGRDYQETQYF
TRBJ2-3	.	TRBD2	TRBV28	TGTGCCAGCAGTAAAGGGGAGGGGAGCACAGATACGCAGTATTTT	CASSKGEGSTDTQYF
TRBJ1-2	many	.	TRBV5-1	TGCGCCAGCAGCACCGAGGGACCACTCTATGGCTACACCTTC	CASSTEGPLYGYTF
TRBJ1-2	few	.	TRBV6-5	TGTGCCAGCAGAGACGGGGCCCTCAACTATGGCTACACCTTC	CASRDGALNYGYTF
TRBJ1-2	.	TRBD1	TRBV2	TGTGCCAGCAGCGACGTGGGACAGAGCTATGGCTACACCTTC	CASSDVGQSYGYTF
TRBJ2-7	few	TRBD1	TRBV29-1	TGCAGCGTTGCAAGGGGACAGCTCTCCTACGAGCAGTACTTC	CSVARGQLSYEQYF
TRBJ2-1	few	.	TRBV20-1	TGCAGTGCTAGAGCGTTTGGCAGCGGCTCCTACAATGAGCAGTTCTTC	CSARAFGSGSYNEQFF
TRBJ2-5	.	TRBD2	TRBV7-9	TGTGCCAGCAGCCCCTGGGGGGGAGACCAAGAGACCCAGTACTTC	CASSPWGGDQETQYF
TRBJ1-1	.	.	TRBV20-1	TGCAGTGCTATCAGGGGTGCTGAAGCTTTCTTT	CSAIRGAEAFF
TRBJ2-7	few	.	TRBV7-2	TGTGCCAGCAGCTTAGGCGACACCCCCTACGGGCAGTACTTC	CASSLGDTPYGQYF
TRBJ2-3	.	TRBD1	TRBV12-3/TRBV12-4	TGTGCCAGCAGTTTCGGTTCGGGACAGGGGTTAGATACGCAGTATTTT	CASSFGSGQGLDTQYF
TRBJ2-6	many	.	TRBV10-3	TGTGCCATCAGCGTAGGGGGCTCTGGGGCCAACGTCCTGACTTTC	CAISVGGSGANVLTF
TRBJ2-3	few	TRBD1	TRBV7-9	TGTGCCAGCAGCCATTGGGGACAGAGCACAGATACGCAGTATTTT	CASSHWGQSTDTQYF
TRBJ1-1	few	.	TRBV15	TGTGCCACCAGCAGAGGGTTTGCCACTGAAGCTTTCTTT	CATSRGFATEAFF
TRBJ1-5	few	.	TRBV2	TGTGCCAGCAGTGGTTCTTGGGGTTTCAGCAATCAGCCCCAGCATTTT	CASSGSWGFSNQPQHF
TRBJ2-3	.	.	TRBV7-2	TGTGCCAGCAGCTTTGTCTGGACGGCGGACGGGGCAGATACGCAGTATTTT	CASSFVWTADGADTQYF
TRBJ1-6	.	.	TRBV12-3/TRBV12-4	TGTGCCAGCAGTTTGGTATCAGCTAGCTCACCCCTCCACTTT	CASSLVSASSPLHF
TRBJ1-5	.	.	TRBV6-6	TGTGCCAGCAGTTTCCTTACGGGGCATCAGCCCCAGCATTTT	CASSFLTGHQPQHF
TRBJ2-3	few	.	TRBV4-3	TGCGCCAGCACACGACTATTGGGATTAGCAGCCACAGATACGCAGTATTTT	CASTRLLGLAATDTQYF
TRBJ1-1	.	TRBD1	TRBV5-1	TGCGCCAGCAGGGACGGGACAGGGAACACTGAAGCTTTCTTT	CASRDGTGNTEAFF
TRBJ2-1	.	.	TRBV30	TGTGCCTGGAGTGTAAACTATGAGCAGTTCTTC	CAWSVNYEQFF
TRBJ1-1	.	.	TRBV7-2	TGTGCCAGCAGAAGAACTTTACAGACGAACACTGAAGCTTTCTTT	CASRRTLQTNTEAFF
TRBJ2-3	once	TRBD2	TRBV14	TGTGCCAGCAGCCAAGAAGAGCGGGGGAGGTTCACAGATACGCAGTATTTT	CASSQEERGRFTDTQYF
TRBJ2-7	few	TRBD2	TRBV4-2	TGTGCCAGCAGCCAAGACGGAGCGGGGGCAGATGGGCAGTACTTC	CASSQDGAGADGQYF
TRBJ2-7	.	.	TRBV7-9	TGTGCCAGCAGCCCTGGGCCTTACGGTTACGAGCAGTACTTC	CASSPGPYGYEQYF
TRBJ2-5	few	TRBD2	TRBV7-2	TGTGCCAGCAACCTTCCTAGCGGGGCGCACCAAGAGACCCAGTACTTC	CASNLPSGAHQETQYF
TRBJ2-7	once	.	TRBV7-9	TGTGCCAGCAGCCCCCCCAATACAGGGTCCTACGAGCAGTACTTC	CASSPPNTGSYEQYF
TRBJ2-1	.	TRBD1	TRBV6-1	TGTGCCAGCAGCACAAAGACAGGGTACAATGAGCAGTTCTTC	CASSTKTGYNEQFF
TRBJ2-7	.	TRBD2	TRBV6-2/TRBV6-3	TGTGCCAGCAGTTACGAGGGGTTCGCAGGGGGCGACCTTATGCGACTAGCGGGGGACTACGAGCAGTACTTC	CASSYEGFAGGDLMRLAGDYEQYF
TRBJ2-7	few	TRBD1	TRBV20-1	TGCAGTGCTAGGGCGAAACACCTGGGGACAGAGGGGTACGAGCAGTACTTC	CSARAKHLGTEGYEQYF
TRBJ1-1	.	TRBD1	TRBV9	TGTGCCAGCAGCACCGGGACAGGGTGGATGACTGAAGCTTTCTTT	CASSTGTGWMTEAFF
TRBJ1-1	.	.	TRBV6-2/TRBV6-3	TGTGCCAGCAGCGGGAGGAACACTGAAGCTTTCTTT	CASSGRNTEAFF